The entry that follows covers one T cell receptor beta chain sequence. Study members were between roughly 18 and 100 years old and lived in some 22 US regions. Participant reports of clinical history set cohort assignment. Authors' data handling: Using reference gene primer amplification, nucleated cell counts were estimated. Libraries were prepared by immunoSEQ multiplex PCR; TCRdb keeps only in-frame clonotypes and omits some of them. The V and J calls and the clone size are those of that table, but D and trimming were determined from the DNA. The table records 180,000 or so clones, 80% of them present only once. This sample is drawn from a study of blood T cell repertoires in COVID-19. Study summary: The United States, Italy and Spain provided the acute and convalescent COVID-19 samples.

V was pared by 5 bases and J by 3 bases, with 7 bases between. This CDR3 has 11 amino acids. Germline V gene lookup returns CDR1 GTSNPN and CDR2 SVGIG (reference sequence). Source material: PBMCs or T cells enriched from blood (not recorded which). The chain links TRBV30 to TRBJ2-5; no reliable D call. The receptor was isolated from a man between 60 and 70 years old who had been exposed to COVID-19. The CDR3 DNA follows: TGTGCCTGGGGTCCCAAAGAGACCCAGTACTTC. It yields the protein CAWGPKETQYF.